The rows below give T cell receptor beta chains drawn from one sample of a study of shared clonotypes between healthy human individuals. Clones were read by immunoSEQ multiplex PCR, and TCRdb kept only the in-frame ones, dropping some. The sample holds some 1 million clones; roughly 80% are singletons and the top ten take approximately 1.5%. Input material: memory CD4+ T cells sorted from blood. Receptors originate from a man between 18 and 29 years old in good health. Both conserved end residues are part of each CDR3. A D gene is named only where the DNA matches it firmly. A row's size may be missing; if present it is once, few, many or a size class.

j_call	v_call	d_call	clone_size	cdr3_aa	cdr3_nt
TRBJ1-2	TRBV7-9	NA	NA	CASSPRAGIHGYTF	TGTGCCAGCAGCCCGAGGGCGGGAATCCATGGCTACACCTTC
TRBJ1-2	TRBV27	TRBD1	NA	CASSPNRGGGYTF	TGTGCCAGCAGTCCCAACAGGGGTGGTGGCTACACCTTC
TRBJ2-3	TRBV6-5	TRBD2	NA	CASSATSRPTDTQYF	TGTGCCAGTTCTGCGACTAGCCGACCCACAGATACGCAGTATTTT
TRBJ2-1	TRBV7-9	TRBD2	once	CASSPIGLVYNEQFF	TGTGCCAGCAGCCCGATTGGACTAGTTTACAATGAGCAGTTCTTC
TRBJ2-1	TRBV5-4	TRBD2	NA	CASSSLAGGNNEQFF	TGTGCCAGCAGCTCCCTAGCGGGGGGGAACAATGAGCAGTTCTTC
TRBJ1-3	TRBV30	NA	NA	CAWGDRNTIYF	TGTGCCTGGGGGGACAGAAACACCATATATTTT
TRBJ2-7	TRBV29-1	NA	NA	CSVVGGSSYEQYF	TGCAGCGTTGTAGGCGGCAGCTCCTACGAGCAGTACTTC
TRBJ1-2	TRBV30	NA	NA	CASHWGFYGYTF	TGTGCCTCGCACTGGGGATTCTATGGCTACACCTTC
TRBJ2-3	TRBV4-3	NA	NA	CASSPSQTTDTQYF	TGCGCCAGCAGCCCCTCCCAAACCACAGATACGCAGTATTTT
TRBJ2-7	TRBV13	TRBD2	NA	CASSLRGHGTSGPYEQYF	TGTGCCAGCAGCCTACGAGGACACGGGACTAGCGGGCCCTACGAGCAGTACTTC
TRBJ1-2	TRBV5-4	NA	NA	CASSLLGTDYGYTF	TGTGCCAGCAGCTTGCTCGGGACCGATTATGGCTACACCTTC
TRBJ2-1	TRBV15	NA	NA	CATSRERTKDEQFF	TGTGCCACCAGCAGAGAACGAACTAAGGATGAGCAGTTCTTC
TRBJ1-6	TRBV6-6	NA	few	CASRLGQTNSPLHF	TGTGCCAGCAGGCTCGGACAGACTAATTCACCCCTCCACTTT
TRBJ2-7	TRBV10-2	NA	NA	CASSRQLYEQYF	TGCGCCAGCAGCAGACAGCTCTACGAGCAGTACTTC
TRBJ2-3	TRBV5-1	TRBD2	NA	CASSSGLAGTDTQYF	TGCGCCAGCAGCTCTGGACTAGCCGGCACAGATACGCAGTATTTT
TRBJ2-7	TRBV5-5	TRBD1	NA	CASSFWARTGSSYEQYF	TGTGCCAGCAGCTTCTGGGCTCGGACAGGCAGCTCCTACGAGCAGTACTTC
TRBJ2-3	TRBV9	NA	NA	CASSAETGRATDTQYF	TGTGCCAGCAGCGCAGAGACGGGACGCGCCACAGATACGCAGTATTTT
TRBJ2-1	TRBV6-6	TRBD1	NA	CASSYPGQGRIEQFF	TGTGCCAGCAGTTACCCGGGACAGGGGCGGATTGAGCAGTTCTTC
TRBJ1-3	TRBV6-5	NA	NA	CASSYRGVSGNTIYF	TGTGCCAGCAGTTACAGGGGCGTCTCTGGAAACACCATATATTTT
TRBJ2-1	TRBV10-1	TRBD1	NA	CASSEFGQGNNEQFF	TGCGCCAGCAGTGAGTTTGGACAGGGGAACAATGAGCAGTTCTTC
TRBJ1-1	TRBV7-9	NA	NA	CASSLVPSRGEAFF	TGTGCCAGCAGCTTAGTACCATCGAGAGGTGAAGCTTTCTTT
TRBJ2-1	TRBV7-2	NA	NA	CASSSAWGNYNEQFF	TGTGCCAGCAGCTCGGCATGGGGGAACTACAATGAGCAGTTCTTC
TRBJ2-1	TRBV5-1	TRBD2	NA	CASRGTSGRSSPYNEQFF	TGCGCCAGCAGAGGGACTAGCGGGAGATCCTCGCCATACAATGAGCAGTTCTTC
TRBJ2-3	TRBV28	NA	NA	CASRRGRYSQYF	TGTGCCAGCAGGCGAGGACGATACTCGCAGTATTTT
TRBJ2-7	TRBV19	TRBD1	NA	CASSPQRTGSYYEQYF	TGTGCCAGTTCCCCTCAGAGGACAGGGAGCTACTACGAGCAGTACTTC
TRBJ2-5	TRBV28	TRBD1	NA	CASSFGTGYQETQYF	TGTGCCAGCAGTTTTGGGACAGGGTACCAAGAGACCCAGTACTTC
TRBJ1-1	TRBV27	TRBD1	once	CASSLSGQGAAKLNTEAFF	TGTGCCAGCAGTTTATCGGGACAGGGGGCGGCAAAGTTGAACACTGAAGCTTTCTTT
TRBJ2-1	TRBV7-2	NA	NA	CASSLSGTKTGGFF	TGTGCCAGCAGCTTATCGGGGACAAAAACTGGCGGGTTCTTC
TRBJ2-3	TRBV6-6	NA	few	CASRQWLADTQYF	TGTGCCAGCAGACAGTGGCTGGCGGATACGCAGTATTTT
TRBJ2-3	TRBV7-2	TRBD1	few	CASSLTGMDTQYF	TGTGCCAGCAGCCTGACAGGGATGGATACGCAGTATTTT
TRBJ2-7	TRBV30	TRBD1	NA	CAWSRRQGAEQYF	TGTGCCTGGAGTCGGCGACAGGGGGCCGAGCAGTACTTC